Detailed here is one T cell receptor beta chain. The antigen is undetermined. The data originate from a study of cytomegalovirus exposure and HLA in healthy donors. The CDR3 extends over 14 amino acids. The germline V and J ends were trimmed by 1 base and 5 bases, with 12 bases remaining between them. CDR1 and CDR2 (germline): SGHNT, YYREEE (reference sequence). The study's findings and limits: According to a subsequent analysis, TCR clusters identified in the first cohort showed a tendency to co-occur across the 120 validation repertoires. Researchers catalogued about 150 TCR beta chains as cytomegalovirus-associated.

Clones were sequenced by immunoSEQ multiplex PCR, and TCRdb holds only the in-frame ones, with some missing. The repertoire holds 180,000 or so clones, with around nine tenths as singletons. This clonotype originated in a man aged 25-45 years in good health and CMV-seropositive. The rearrangement links TRBV5-4 to TRBJ2-5, with D possibly TRBD1 on 6 matching bases. Sequences were obtained from PBMCs. DNA for the CDR3: TGTGCCAGCAGCTTGAGTTCAGGGGCCGAGACCCAGTACTTC. Translated: CASSLSSGAETQYF.